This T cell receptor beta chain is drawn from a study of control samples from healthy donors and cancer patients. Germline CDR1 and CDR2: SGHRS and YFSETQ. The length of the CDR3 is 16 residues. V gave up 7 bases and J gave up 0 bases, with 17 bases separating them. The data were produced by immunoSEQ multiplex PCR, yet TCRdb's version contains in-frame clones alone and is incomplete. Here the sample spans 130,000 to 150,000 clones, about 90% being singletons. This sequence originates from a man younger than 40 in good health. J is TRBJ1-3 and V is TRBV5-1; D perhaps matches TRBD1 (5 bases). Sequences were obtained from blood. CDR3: CASGPGGATSGNTIYF. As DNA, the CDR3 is TGCGCCAGCGGGCCCGGAGGGGCTACCTCTGGAAACACCATATATTTT.